This section outlines one TCR beta chain sequence together with its context. Its matching antigen is unknown. These data belong to a study of cytomegalovirus exposure and HLA in healthy donors. Whole-study results and caveats: In a later analysis, HLA-associated beta chains showed higher expansion and lower generation probabilities than comparable chains. The authors later linked a missense DCLRE1C variant to TCR beta V- and J-gene trimming. Immune exposure data for these donors was limited to CMV serostatus.

V was pared by 5 bases and J by 7 bases, with 7 bases of the junction left unmatched. In germline, CDR1 is LNHDA, CDR2 SQIVND (reference sequence). This CDR3 has 13 residues. The primer mix had 60 Vbeta and 13 Jbeta primers. TCRdb's copy holds only in-frame clones and misses some; the assay was immunoSEQ multiplex PCR. The data contain about 160,000 clones, roughly 80% of them singletons. The sample taken for sequencing was PBMCs. The sequence came from a man aged 18 to 35 in good health and CMV-seropositive. The gene calls are TRBV19 and TRBJ1-1; TRBD1 aligns across 7 bases. CDR3 sequence (DNA): TGTGCCAGTAGTCAGGGGGTTACGAGTGAAGCTTTCTTT. This codes for CASSQGVTSEAFF.